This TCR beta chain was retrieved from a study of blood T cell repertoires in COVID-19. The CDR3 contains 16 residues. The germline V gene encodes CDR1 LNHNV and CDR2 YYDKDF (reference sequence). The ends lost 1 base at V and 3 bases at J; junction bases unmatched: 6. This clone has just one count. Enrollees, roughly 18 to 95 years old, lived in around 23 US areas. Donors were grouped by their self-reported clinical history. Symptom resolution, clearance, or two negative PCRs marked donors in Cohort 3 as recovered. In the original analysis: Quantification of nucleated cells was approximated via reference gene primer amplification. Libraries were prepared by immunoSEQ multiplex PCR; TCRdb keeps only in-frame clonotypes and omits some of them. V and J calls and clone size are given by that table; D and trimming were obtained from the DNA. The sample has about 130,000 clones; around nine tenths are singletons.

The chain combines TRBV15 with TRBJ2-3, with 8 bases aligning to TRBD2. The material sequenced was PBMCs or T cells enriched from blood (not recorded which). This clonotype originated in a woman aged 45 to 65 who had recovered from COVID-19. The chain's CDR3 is CATSRVGTRRTDTQYF. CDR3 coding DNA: TGTGCCACCAGCAGAGTCGGGACTAGAAGAACAGATACGCAGTATTTT.